The 2 T cell receptor beta chains reported below all come from one sample, sequenced in a study of beta chain features in type 1 diabetes. Expressed TCRB transcripts got sequenced, as all isolated RNA was reverse transcribed. Produced via immunoSEQ multiplex PCR; TCRdb's table is partial and in-frame only. The repertoire consists of approximately 140,000 clones, with roughly 50% occurring once and the leading ten covering 0.42%. Sequenced material: Tregs from blood. These TCRs come from a man aged 18 to 35 in good health.

The V gene is TRBV28, the J gene TRBJ2-3, with 13 bases that match TRBD2. V lost 3 bases to trimming and J lost 6 bases; unmatched junction nucleotides: 15. The CDR3 is made up of 19 amino acids. Germline V CDR1 and CDR2: MDHEN, SYDVKM. The CDR3 DNA is TGTGCCAGCAGTTTTCTCGGACTAGCGGGAGTTAGAAGCGTGGATACGCAGTATTTT. It encodes CASSFLGLAGVRSVDTQYF. The entire variable domain, with the rest obtained from reference TRBV28 and TRBJ2-3, is as follows: DVKVTQSSRYLVKRTGEKVFLECVQDMDHENMFWYRQDPGLGLRLIYFSYDVKMKEKGDIPEGYSVSREKKERFSLILESASTNQTSMYLCASSFLGLAGVRSVDTQYFGPGTRLTVL.

The rearrangement links TRBV5-1 to TRBJ2-5; 12 nucleotides match TRBD2. Unmatched junction bases numbered 7, after V lost 0 bases and J lost 4 bases. This CDR3 spans 17 amino acids. The germline V gene encodes CDR1 SGHRS and CDR2 YFSETQ. CDR3 residues: CASSLAVGLAGRETQYF. DNA of the CDR3: TGCGCCAGCAGCTTGGCGGTTGGACTAGCGGGACGAGAGACCCAGTACTTC.